The rows below give T cell receptor beta chains drawn from one sample of a study of T-cell memory formation after mild COVID-19. Via MiXCR, TCRdb re-called the 5' RACE reads, giving one row per CDR3 protein. The data hold 270,000 or so distinct CDR3 sequences, with more than 15% observed a single time. What was sequenced was PBMCs or a T cell subset sorted from them (not recorded which). These TCRs come from a man aged 18-30 years who had mild COVID-19 (a few samples of this study predate the infection). Cell type and time point are not known. CDR3s include the opening cysteine and the closing phenylalanine or tryptophan. The order of the fields is clone size, CDR3 length, V gene, D gene, J gene, CDR3 protein, CDR3 DNA. D genes are given only for firm matches. Clone size appears in some rows only: once, few, many, or a class for an expanded clone.

many	16	TRBV5-1	TRBD1	TRBJ1-6	CASSLGTGPYNSPLHF	TGCGCCAGCAGCTTGGGGACAGGGCCGTATAATTCACCCCTCCACTTT
many	12	TRBV5-1	-	TRBJ2-1	CASSLVMGEQFF	TGCGCCAGCAGCTTGGTGATGGGTGAGCAGTTCTTC
-	15	TRBV20-1	TRBD2	TRBJ2-3	CSASGRLASTDTQYF	TGCAGTGCCTCGGGGAGACTAGCGAGCACAGATACGCAGTATTTT
few	15	TRBV5-1	TRBD2	TRBJ2-5	CASSFGTSGEETQYF	TGCGCCAGCAGCTTTGGGACTAGCGGAGAGGAGACCCAGTACTTC
-	13	TRBV10-3	-	TRBJ2-7	CAIRTDGTYEQYF	TGTGCCATCAGGACCGACGGGACCTACGAGCAGTACTTC
-	18	TRBV19	-	TRBJ1-1	CASSIRPLTARRATEAFF	TGTGCCAGTAGTATACGACCCCTGACAGCCCGCCGAGCCACTGAAGCTTTCTTT
few	10	TRBV12-3/TRBV12-4	-	TRBJ2-1	CASSFSEQFF	TGTGCCAGCAGTTTTTCTGAGCAGTTCTTC
many	13	TRBV14	-	TRBJ2-1	CASSLSGPNEQFF	TGTGCCAGCAGCCTTAGCGGTCCCAATGAGCAGTTCTTC
few	13	TRBV27	-	TRBJ2-3	CASSFGRWDTQYF	TGTGCCAGCAGTTTTGGGAGGTGGGATACGCAGTATTTT
few	13	TRBV6-5	-	TRBJ2-1	CASSWGEFNEQFF	TGTGCCAGCAGCTGGGGGGAGTTCAATGAGCAGTTCTTC
few	14	TRBV6-1	-	TRBJ1-4	CASSEGRGNEKLFF	TGTGCCAGCAGTGAAGGACGGGGGAATGAAAAACTGTTTTTT
few	14	TRBV20-1	TRBD1	TRBJ1-4	CSARGTGNPEKLFF	TGCAGTGCTAGAGGGACAGGGAACCCTGAAAAACTGTTTTTT
-	16	TRBV20-1	-	TRBJ2-3	CSARGFLANSSDTQYF	TGCAGTGCTAGGGGCTTTCTAGCAAATAGCTCCGATACGCAGTATTTT
few	15	TRBV7-8	-	TRBJ2-5	CASSLVSFDGETQYF	TGTGCCAGCAGCTTGGTCAGTTTCGATGGGGAGACCCAGTACTTC
-	14	TRBV5-1	-	TRBJ1-5	CASSPFGSAQPQHF	TGCGCCAGCAGCCCCTTCGGGTCCGCTCAGCCCCAGCATTTT
-	14	TRBV7-6	-	TRBJ1-5	CASSRSGFNQPQHF	TGTGCCAGCAGCCGGTCGGGGTTCAATCAGCCCCAGCATTTT
few	13	TRBV9	-	TRBJ1-3	CASSARSGNTIYF	TGTGCCAGCAGCGCTCGGTCTGGAAACACCATATATTTT
many	17	TRBV4-3	TRBD2	TRBJ2-5	CASSQDWEAGGPETQYF	TGCGCCAGCAGCCAAGATTGGGAAGCGGGGGGGCCAGAGACCCAGTACTTC
-	13	TRBV29-1	TRBD1	TRBJ1-1	CSVVGTENTEAFF	TGCAGCGTTGTTGGGACAGAGAACACTGAAGCTTTCTTT
many	15	TRBV7-2	-	TRBJ1-2	CASSPEGVGSYGYTF	TGTGCCAGCAGCCCCGAGGGGGTAGGCAGCTATGGCTACACCTTC
many	15	TRBV20-1	TRBD2	TRBJ2-1	CSARPPGGNYNEQFF	TGCAGTGCTAGGCCCCCGGGGGGGAATTACAATGAGCAGTTCTTC
-	14	TRBV27	-	TRBJ1-6	CASSPLGGISPLHF	TGTGCCAGCAGCCCCCTCGGAGGTATTTCACCCCTCCACTTT
few	11	TRBV12-3/TRBV12-4	TRBD1	TRBJ2-5	CASSQGDGPYF	TGTGCCAGCAGCCAGGGGGATGGGCCGTACTTC
few	14	TRBV18	-	TRBJ2-7	CASSPRDAGYEQYF	TGTGCCAGCTCCCCAAGGGACGCCGGCTACGAGCAGTACTTC
once	10	TRBV29-1	-	TRBJ1-1	CSVEDREAFF	TGCAGCGTTGAAGACAGGGAAGCTTTCTTT
few	11	TRBV6-1	-	TRBJ2-5	CASRWQETQYF	TGTGCCAGCAGATGGCAAGAGACCCAGTACTTC
-	16	TRBV11-2	-	TRBJ2-1	CASSSLVLGDYNEQFF	TGTGCCAGCAGCTCCCTAGTATTAGGAGACTACAATGAGCAGTTCTTC
few	12	TRBV10-3	-	TRBJ2-1	CAISEQYNEQFF	TGTGCCATCAGTGAGCAATACAATGAGCAGTTCTTC
many	16	TRBV7-2	TRBD1	TRBJ1-5	CASSKYRGTSNQPQHF	TGTGCCAGCAGCAAATACAGGGGGACTAGCAATCAGCCCCAGCATTTT
-	14	TRBV6-2/TRBV6-3	-	TRBJ2-5	CASEPGGSRETQYF	TGTGCCTCCGAACCCGGAGGAAGTCGAGAGACCCAGTACTTC
few	11	TRBV20-1	-	TRBJ2-1	CSASDYNEQFF	TGCAGTGCTAGTGACTACAATGAGCAGTTCTTC
few	13	TRBV3-1	-	TRBJ2-3	CASSRVSTDTQYF	TGTGCCAGCAGCAGAGTGTCCACAGATACGCAGTATTTT
few	17	TRBV20-1	-	TRBJ1-5	CSARDRTFHGSNQPQHF	TGCAGTGCTAGAGATAGAACCTTCCATGGGAGCAATCAGCCCCAGCATTTT
-	14	TRBV7-2	-	TRBJ1-1	CASSLRAAPGGAFF	TGTGCCAGCAGCTTAAGGGCGGCACCCGGGGGAGCTTTCTTT
-	16	TRBV11-1	-	TRBJ2-2	CASSLAWQGSTGELFF	TGTGCCAGCAGCTTAGCGTGGCAGGGGAGCACCGGGGAGCTGTTTTTT
few	14	TRBV6-2/TRBV6-3	-	TRBJ1-5	CASSGQYSNQPQHF	TGTGCCAGCAGCGGGCAGTATAGCAATCAGCCCCAGCATTTT
-	14	TRBV4-2	-	TRBJ2-7	CASSPRFQPGEQYF	TGTGCCAGCAGCCCTCGATTCCAACCGGGGGAGCAGTACTTC
few	14	TRBV6-5	TRBD1	TRBJ1-6	CASKPLGQGAPLHF	TGTGCCAGCAAGCCCCTGGGACAGGGTGCACCCCTCCACTTT
-	12	TRBV5-1	-	TRBJ2-4	CASSAQDSPQYF	TGCGCCAGCAGCGCCCAGGACAGTCCTCAGTACTTC
few	14	TRBV5-1	-	TRBJ1-1	CASSLDGQNTEAFF	TGCGCCAGCAGCTTGGACGGACAGAACACTGAAGCTTTCTTT
-	13	TRBV11-3	-	TRBJ2-3	CASSEESTDTQYF	TGTGCCAGCAGCGAGGAGAGCACAGATACGCAGTATTTT
many	15	TRBV6-2/TRBV6-3	TRBD2	TRBJ2-1	CASSEAGGDYNEQFF	TGTGCCAGCAGTGAGGCGGGGGGAGATTACAATGAGCAGTTCTTC
few	13	TRBV20-1	-	TRBJ1-1	CSALRAQGLEAFF	TGCAGTGCCCTAAGGGCACAGGGTCTTGAAGCTTTCTTT
-	18	TRBV12-5	TRBD2	TRBJ2-2	CASGLTGLAGGVGGELFF	TGTGCTAGTGGTTTGACCGGACTAGCGGGGGGGGTCGGAGGGGAGCTGTTTTTT
-	14	TRBV4-1	-	TRBJ1-2	CASSPQRGTGGYTF	TGCGCCAGCAGCCCCCAGCGGGGGACTGGCGGCTACACCTTC
-	17	TRBV6-5	TRBD1	TRBJ1-2	CASSYSIGSQGDYGYTF	TGTGCCAGCAGTTACTCGATAGGTTCCCAGGGGGACTATGGCTACACCTTC
few	16	TRBV28	-	TRBJ2-5	CASSLSIPAGRETQYF	TGTGCCAGCAGTTTAAGTATCCCGGCGGGGCGCGAGACCCAGTACTTC
-	16	TRBV4-1	TRBD1	TRBJ1-1	CASSQGLRQGGTEAFF	TGCGCCAGCAGCCAAGGCCTACGACAGGGGGGCACTGAAGCTTTCTTT
-	12	TRBV7-9	-	TRBJ1-4	CASSWGNEKLFF	TGTGCCAGCAGCTGGGGGAATGAAAAACTGTTTTTT
few	19	TRBV29-1	TRBD2	TRBJ2-3	CSVEDSSGGAGFVLDTQYF	TGCAGCGTTGAAGATAGTAGCGGGGGGGCCGGGTTCGTTCTAGATACGCAGTATTTT
many	17	TRBV6-2/TRBV6-3	-	TRBJ1-6	CASSPPPGRRRNSPLHF	TGTGCCAGCAGCCCCCCACCAGGCAGGCGACGTAATTCACCCCTCCACTTT
-	14	TRBV11-2	-	TRBJ1-1	CASSSRDTSTEAFF	TGTGCCAGCAGCTCCCGGGACACTAGCACTGAAGCTTTCTTT
-	12	TRBV3-1	TRBD1	TRBJ1-2	CASTTGGRGYTF	TGTGCCAGTACTACAGGGGGGAGAGGCTACACCTTC
many	15	TRBV6-6	TRBD1	TRBJ2-5	CASSDRDRYQETQYF	TGTGCCAGCAGTGACCGGGACAGATACCAAGAGACCCAGTACTTC
-	18	TRBV4-1	-	TRBJ1-6	CASSQVGVETRIGSPLHF	TGCGCCAGCAGCCAAGTAGGGGTTGAAACACGGATCGGATCACCCCTCCACTTT
few	12	TRBV20-1	TRBD2	TRBJ2-1	CSAGLAIDEQFF	TGCAGTGCTGGACTAGCGATCGATGAGCAGTTCTTC
-	17	TRBV9	TRBD1	TRBJ1-1	CASSAPFGQGINTEAFF	TGTGCCAGCAGCGCCCCGTTTGGACAGGGGATTAACACTGAAGCTTTCTTT